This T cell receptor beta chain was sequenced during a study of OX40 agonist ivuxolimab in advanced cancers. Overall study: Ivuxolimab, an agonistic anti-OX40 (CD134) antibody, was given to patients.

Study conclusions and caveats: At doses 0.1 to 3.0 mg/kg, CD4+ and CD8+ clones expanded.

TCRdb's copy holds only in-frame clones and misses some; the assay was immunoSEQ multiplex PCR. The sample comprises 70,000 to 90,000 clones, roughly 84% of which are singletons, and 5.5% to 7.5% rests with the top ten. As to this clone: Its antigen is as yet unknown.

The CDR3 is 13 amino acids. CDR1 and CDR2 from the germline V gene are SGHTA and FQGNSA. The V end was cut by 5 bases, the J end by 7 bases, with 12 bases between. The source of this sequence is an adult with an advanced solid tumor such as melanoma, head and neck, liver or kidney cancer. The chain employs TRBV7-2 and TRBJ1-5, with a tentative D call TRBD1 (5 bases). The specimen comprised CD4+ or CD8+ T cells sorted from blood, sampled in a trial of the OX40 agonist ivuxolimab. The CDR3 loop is CASSILGEQPQHF. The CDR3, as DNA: TGTGCCAGCAGCATCTTGGGGGAACAGCCCCAGCATTTT. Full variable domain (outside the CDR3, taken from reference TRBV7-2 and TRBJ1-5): GAGVSQSPSNKVTEKGKDVELRCDPISGHTALYWYRQSLGQGLEFLIYFQGNSAPDKSGLPSDRFSAERTGGSVSTLTIQRTQQEDSAVYLCASSILGEQPQHFGDGTRLSIL.